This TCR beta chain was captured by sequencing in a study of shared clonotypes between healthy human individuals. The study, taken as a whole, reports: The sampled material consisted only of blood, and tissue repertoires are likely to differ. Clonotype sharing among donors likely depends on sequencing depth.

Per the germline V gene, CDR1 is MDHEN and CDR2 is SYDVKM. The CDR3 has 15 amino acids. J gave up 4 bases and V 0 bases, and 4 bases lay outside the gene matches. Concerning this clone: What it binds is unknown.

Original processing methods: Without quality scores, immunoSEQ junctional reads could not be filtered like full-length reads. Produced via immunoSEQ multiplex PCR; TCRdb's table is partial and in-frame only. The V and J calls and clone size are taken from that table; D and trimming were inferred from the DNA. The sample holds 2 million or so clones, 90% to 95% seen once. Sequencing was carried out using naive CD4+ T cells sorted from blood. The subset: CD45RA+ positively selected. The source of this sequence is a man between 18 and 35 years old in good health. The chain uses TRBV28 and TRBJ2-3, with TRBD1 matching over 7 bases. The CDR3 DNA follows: TGTGCCAGCAGTTTATGGACAGGGCATGCAGATACGCAGTATTTT. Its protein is CASSLWTGHADTQYF.